Detailed here is one T cell receptor beta chain. Its antigen is as yet unknown. Other DNA sequences of this sample code for an identical CDR3. The sample is drawn from a study of graft-versus-host responses after intestinal transplantation. This table comes from immunoSEQ multiplex PCR, and its TCRdb copy is limited to in-frame clones, with some not included. The sample records approximately 89,000 clones, about 90% being singletons. Sequenced here: unstimulated CD4+ T cells sorted from spleen or lymph node cells, sampled before intestinal transplant. This clonotype originated in a human donor who received an intestinal transplant.

CDR3 sequence: CASSLGQNEKLFF. For the CDR3, the DNA is TGCGCCAGCAGCTTGGGTCAGAATGAAAAACTGTTTTTT. V is TRBV5-1 and J is TRBJ1-4; D remains unclear. The CDR3 has 13 residues. Trimming cost V 0 bases and J 5 bases, with 5 bases left between them. Germline CDR1 reads SGHRS; CDR2 reads YFSETQ.